This T cell receptor (beta chain) was observed in a study of T cells in Graves' hyperthyroidism and ophthalmopathy (dated by TCRdb to between 2018 and 2020). General notes on the study: Peripheral blood was collected at initial diagnosis, before any treatment. TCR V-J signatures able to tell the groups apart were searched for in a discovery cohort of approximately 95 patients, of whom over 40 had Graves' ophthalmopathy and about 60 had stable Graves' hyperthyroidism. The 90 or so discovery patients were randomly split 7:3 into training and test sets. Once sampling was done, hyperthyroidism patients were given methimazole at a starting dose of 30 mg daily, whereas ophthalmopathy patients were given high-dose intravenous methylprednisolone. In more than 5 Graves' hyperthyroidism patients, the study also compared T-cell repertoires from thyroid tissue with T-cell repertoires from blood. An independent validation cohort of 18 to 20 hyperthyroidism patients and 17 patients who later progressed to ophthalmopathy tested prospective prediction of ophthalmopathy. TCR Vbeta CDR3 sequencing of some 140 peripheral blood samples (43 ophthalmopathy, about 74 hyperthyroidism and approximately 17 progressor patients) is reported in the paper.

This clonotype was detected many times. Its antigen is not yet known. No per-base quality is available; no much larger clone lies one base away. CDR1 and CDR2 were assigned from the germline V gene (reference sequence) as LGHDT and YNNKEL. Counted from cysteine to phenylalanine, this CDR3 has 17 amino acids. Here the CDR3 DNA is all that survives: 51 bases in frame from base 1. V lost 1 base and J lost 2 bases, and the count of bases not matched to a germline gene is 5. Ophthalmopathy patients had moderately to severely active disease, with a Clinical Activity Score of 3 or more, a NOSPECS grade of 4 or more, and a disease duration of less than 3 months. Any patient with an uncontrolled infection, another autoimmune disease, pregnancy or lactation was excluded. Clinical symptoms, serum thyroxine and TRAb, thyroid ultrasound, and orbital computed tomography formed the basis for the diagnoses. PBMCs were separated from roughly 9.6 ml of fresh peripheral blood using Ficoll-Paque density gradient centrifugation. Total RNA was extracted using Trizol reagent, and RNA quality was assessed on an Agilent 2100 Bioanalyzer.

Study-level results and caveats: Sample size was not statistically predetermined, and investigators were not blinded to group allocation. In cross-validation, a model built on a 13 V-J signature told ophthalmopathy apart from stable hyperthyroidism with 87.88% sensitivity and roughly 82% specificity, and in testing the same model reached 80%/75%. In validation, the model predicted progression to ophthalmopathy with roughly 66% sensitivity and around 72% specificity, a median of around six months before onset. Blood samples also contained most of the expanded thyroid clonotypes (frequency above 0.001), which suggests that blood repertoires may reflect thyroid immune responses.

The TCR beta CDR3 regions were amplified from RNA transcripts. For the first round of RT-PCR on the TCR CDR3, the HTBI primer set was used together with the Qiagen OneStep RT-PCR kit. Libraries were constructed in a second round of multiplex PCR, after which size selection and purification were carried out. Libraries were sequenced paired-end with 100 bp reads on an Illumina HiSeq2000. The paper's processing steps were these. SOAPnuke was used to process the raw data, with reads discarded if the reads contained adapters or uncalled bases, had a mean Phred below 15, or lacked an exact constant-primer or identifier match. COPE v1.2.5 was used to merge high-quality paired reads, and clonotypes were defined as unique nucleotide sequences. Clonotypes were aligned to IMGT TRBV, TRBD and TRBJ reference segments using MiTCR v1.1. Analysis was restricted to V-J combinations with a frequency above 0.0001, which covered just over 98% of repertoires. The TCS score was defined as the ratio of F50 (clonal expansion) to E x V (chaos), calculated using BLOSUM62-based TCRdist between CDR3 peptides within each V-J. Welch's t-statistics and random forest reduced 514 V-J features to some 14, which were used in a naive Bayes classifier (R e1071). Through fastp at Q25 and MiXCR, TCRdb rebuilt clones from the public reads, retaining in-frame beta chains. Every distinct CDR3 protein forms one entry, paired with its most common genes and DNA. TCRdb's processing, not the authors', yielded these V and J calls. The sample data list 250,000 to 300,000 distinct CDR3 sequences, and less than 20% of these were observed just once. The leading ten clones occupy 39% of the sample.

This TCR was recovered from a man between 45 and 60 years old with Graves' ophthalmopathy. Sequencing was done on a sample of blood. The chain employs TRBV3-1 and TRBJ2-1; 10 of the junction bases match TRBD2. Here is the DNA: TGTGCCAGCAGCCAAGGTCCTACTAGCGGGGCCTACAATGAGCAGTTCTTC. It encodes CASSQGPTSGAYNEQFF.